This T cell receptor (beta chain) was recorded in a study of OX40 agonist ivuxolimab in advanced cancers. Study-level results: What antigens the expanded peripheral T cells recognized was never established. At 0.1 to 3.0 mg/kg and by week 6, clonal expansion occurred in CD4+ and CD8+ blood T cells.

This table comes from immunoSEQ multiplex PCR, and its TCRdb copy is limited to in-frame clones, with some not included. The table has about 20,000 clones, over 65% seen once. Trimming took 8 bases from V and 5 from J, leaving 22 bases between them. From germline, CDR1 is MNHNS and CDR2 SASEGT. The CDR3 covers 15 residues. Regarding this clone: Its antigen is unidentified.

The V and J genes are TRBV6-1 and TRBJ2-7, with D possibly being TRBD1 or TRBD2 (5 bases each). This receptor was taken from an adult with an advanced solid tumor such as melanoma, head and neck, liver or kidney cancer. The sequencing used CD4+ or CD8+ T cells sorted from blood, collected in a trial of the OX40 agonist ivuxolimab. CDR3 nucleotides: TGTGCCAGCTGGGGGTGGGCCGGAAAGGAGGACGAGCAGTACTTC. Its translation is CASWGWAGKEDEQYF.